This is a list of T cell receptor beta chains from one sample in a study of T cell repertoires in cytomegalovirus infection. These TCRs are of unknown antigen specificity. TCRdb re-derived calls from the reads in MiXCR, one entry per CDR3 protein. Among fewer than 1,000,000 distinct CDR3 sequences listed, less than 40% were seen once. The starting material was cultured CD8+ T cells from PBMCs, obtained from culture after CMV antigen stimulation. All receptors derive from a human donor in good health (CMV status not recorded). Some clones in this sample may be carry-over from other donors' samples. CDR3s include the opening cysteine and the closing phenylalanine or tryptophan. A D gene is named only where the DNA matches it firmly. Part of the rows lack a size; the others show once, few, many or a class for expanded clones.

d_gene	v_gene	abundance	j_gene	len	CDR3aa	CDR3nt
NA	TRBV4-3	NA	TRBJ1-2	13	CASSQNVRNGYTF	TGCGCCAGCAGCCAAAATGTTCGGAATGGCTACACCTTC
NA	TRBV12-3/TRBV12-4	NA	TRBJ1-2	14	CASSQTAANYGYTF	TGTGCCAGCAGCCAGACAGCAGCTAACTATGGCTACACCTTC
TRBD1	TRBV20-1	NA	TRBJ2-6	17	CSATPGQGVSGANVLTF	TGCAGTGCTACGCCGGGACAGGGGGTATCTGGGGCCAACGTCCTGACTTTC
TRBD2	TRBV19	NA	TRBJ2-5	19	CASSSWTSGVTGISETQYF	TGTGCCAGTAGTTCCTGGACTAGCGGGGTGACGGGAATATCGGAGACCCAGTACTTC
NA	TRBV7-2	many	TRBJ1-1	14	CASSLLVGGTEAFF	TGTGCCAGCAGCTTACTGGTGGGTGGAACTGAAGCTTTCTTT
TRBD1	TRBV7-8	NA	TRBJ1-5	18	CASSPADETGWRNQPQHF	TGTGCCAGCAGCCCGGCCGACGAGACAGGGTGGAGAAATCAGCCCCAGCATTTT
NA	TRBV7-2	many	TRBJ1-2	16	CASSRTSGGGGYGYTF	TGTGCCAGCAGCCGGACCAGTGGTGGGGGGGGGTATGGCTACACCTTC
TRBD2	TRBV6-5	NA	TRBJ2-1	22	CASSYSRGPASGGFSSYNEQFF	TGTGCCAGCAGTTACTCGAGGGGCCCAGCTAGCGGGGGGTTCAGCTCCTACAATGAGCAGTTCTTC
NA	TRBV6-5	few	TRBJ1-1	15	CASSPSIAGYTEAFF	TGTGCCAGCAGCCCTAGTATTGCGGGATACACTGAAGCTTTCTTT
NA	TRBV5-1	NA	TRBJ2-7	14	CASSLGREIDEQYF	TGCGCCAGCAGCTTAGGCAGGGAGATCGACGAGCAGTACTTC
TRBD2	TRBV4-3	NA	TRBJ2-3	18	CASSQDSLAGGETDTQYF	TGCGCCAGCAGCCAAGACTCGCTAGCGGGGGGGGAGACAGATACGCAGTATTTT
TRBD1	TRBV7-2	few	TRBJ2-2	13	CASSDRGSGELFF	TGTGCCAGCAGCGACAGGGGTTCCGGGGAGCTGTTTTTT
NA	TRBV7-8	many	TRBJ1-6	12	CASSQGNSPLHF	TGTGCCAGCAGCCAGGGTAATTCACCCCTCCACTTT
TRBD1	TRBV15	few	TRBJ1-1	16	CATSGDRVEMNTEAFF	TGTGCCACCAGCGGCGACAGGGTTGAGATGAACACTGAAGCTTTCTTT
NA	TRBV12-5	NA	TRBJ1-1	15	CASGLQGMENTEAFF	TGTGCTAGTGGTTTGCAAGGGATGGAGAACACTGAAGCTTTCTTT
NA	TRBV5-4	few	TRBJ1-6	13	CASSLGGVSPLHF	TGTGCCAGCAGCTTGGGAGGGGTCTCACCCCTCCACTTT
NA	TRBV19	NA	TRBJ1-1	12	CASSMGDTEAFF	TGTGCCAGTAGTATGGGGGACACTGAAGCTTTCTTT
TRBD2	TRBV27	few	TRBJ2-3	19	CASSLYPPGAGGGTDTQYF	TGTGCCAGCAGTTTATATCCCCCAGGGGCGGGGGGTGGCACAGATACGCAGTATTTT
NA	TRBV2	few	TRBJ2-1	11	CASIDRSEQFF	TGTGCCAGCATTGATCGCAGTGAGCAGTTCTTC
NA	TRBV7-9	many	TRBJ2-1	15	CASSLIGSGYNEQFF	TGTGCCAGCAGCTTAATTGGCAGCGGGTACAATGAGCAGTTCTTC
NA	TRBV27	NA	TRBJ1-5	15	CASTATGNHHQPQHF	TGTGCCAGCACCGCAACGGGGAATCATCATCAGCCCCAGCATTTT
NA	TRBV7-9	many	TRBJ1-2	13	CASSPPDSYGYTF	TGTGCCAGCAGCCCTCCCGACAGTTATGGCTACACCTTC
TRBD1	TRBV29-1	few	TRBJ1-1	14	CSVEGAGGYTEAFF	TGCAGCGTTGAAGGGGCAGGGGGGTACACTGAAGCTTTCTTT
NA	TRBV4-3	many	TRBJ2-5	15	CASSGVGAQQETQYF	TGCGCCAGCAGCGGAGTTGGGGCGCAGCAAGAGACCCAGTACTTC
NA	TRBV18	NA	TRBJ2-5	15	CASSPPATARETQYF	TGTGCCAGCTCACCCCCCGCGACTGCCCGAGAGACCCAGTACTTC
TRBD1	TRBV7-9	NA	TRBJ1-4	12	CASGTANEKLFF	TGTGCCAGCGGGACAGCTAATGAAAAACTGTTTTTT
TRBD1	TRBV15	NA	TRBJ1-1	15	CATSRLGQGSTEAFF	TGTGCCACCAGCAGATTGGGACAGGGTAGTACTGAAGCTTTCTTT
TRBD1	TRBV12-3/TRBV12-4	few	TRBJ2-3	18	CASSYRTGEGSSTDTQYF	TGTGCCAGCAGCTATCGGACAGGAGAAGGTTCGAGCACAGATACGCAGTATTTT
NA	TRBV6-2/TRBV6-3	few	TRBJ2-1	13	CASSFGPFNEQFF	TGTGCCAGCAGTTTTGGACCGTTCAATGAGCAGTTCTTC
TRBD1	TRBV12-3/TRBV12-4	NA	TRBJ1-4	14	CASRLGQGSEKLFF	TGTGCCAGCCGTTTGGGACAGGGGAGTGAAAAACTGTTTTTT
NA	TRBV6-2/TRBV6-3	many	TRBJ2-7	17	CASSLPREVGSSYEQYF	TGTGCCAGCAGTCTACCCCGAGAAGTGGGGAGCTCCTACGAGCAGTACTTC
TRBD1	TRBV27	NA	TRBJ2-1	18	CASSHPGQGASSYNEQFF	TGTGCCAGCAGCCACCCGGGACAGGGGGCAAGCTCCTACAATGAGCAGTTCTTC
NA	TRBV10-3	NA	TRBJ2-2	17	CAISPTGTSLNTGELFF	TGTGCCATCAGTCCCACCGGGACTTCCCTTAACACCGGGGAGCTGTTTTTT
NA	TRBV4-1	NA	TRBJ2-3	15	CASSQGDGATDTQYF	TGCGCCAGCAGCCAAGGAGACGGGGCGACAGATACGCAGTATTTT
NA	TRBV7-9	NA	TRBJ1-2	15	CASSLPRGDNYGYTF	TGTGCCAGCAGCTTACCCAGGGGCGATAACTATGGCTACACCTTC
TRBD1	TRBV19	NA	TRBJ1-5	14	CASINRGTGQPQHF	TGTGCCAGTATTAACAGGGGGACAGGTCAGCCCCAGCATTTT
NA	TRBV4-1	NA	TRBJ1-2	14	CASSQFEFLYGYTF	TGCGCCAGCAGCCAATTCGAATTCCTCTATGGCTACACCTTC
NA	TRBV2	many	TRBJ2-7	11	CASMDRYEQYF	TGTGCCAGCATGGACCGTTACGAGCAGTACTTC
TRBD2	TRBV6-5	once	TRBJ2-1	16	CASSPRWKRGAGEQFF	TGTGCCAGCAGCCCCCGGTGGAAGCGGGGGGCGGGGGAGCAGTTCTTC
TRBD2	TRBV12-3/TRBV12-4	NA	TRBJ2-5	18	CASSFGLGGGEFTETQYF	TGTGCCAGCAGTTTCGGACTTGGTGGGGGGGAGTTTACGGAGACCCAGTACTTC
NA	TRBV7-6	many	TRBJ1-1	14	CASSGRGGNTEAFF	TGTGCCAGCAGCGGCAGGGGTGGGAACACTGAAGCTTTCTTT
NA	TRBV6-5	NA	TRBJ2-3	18	CASSYSRRRGGVADTQYF	TGTGCCAGCAGTTACTCCCGACGGAGGGGGGGCGTTGCAGATACGCAGTATTTT
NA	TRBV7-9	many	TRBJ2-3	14	CASSGRGSTDTQYF	TGTGCCAGCAGCGGTAGGGGTAGCACAGATACGCAGTATTTT
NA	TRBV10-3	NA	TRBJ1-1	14	CTISEPDKGWKAFF	TGTACCATCAGTGAGCCCGATAAGGGGTGGAAGGCTTTCTTT
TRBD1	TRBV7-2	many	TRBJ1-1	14	CASSFMTGVTEAFF	TGTGCCAGCAGCTTCATGACAGGGGTCACTGAAGCTTTCTTT